Sequencing of this T cell receptor beta chain was carried out in a study of OX40 agonist ivuxolimab in advanced cancers. As for the study more broadly: Ivuxolimab was an agonistic, fully human IgG2 monoclonal antibody directed against OX40 (CD134), a costimulatory receptor. Intravenous ivuxolimab was administered to patients every 2 weeks at six dose levels: 0.01, 0.1, 0.3, 1.5, 3 and 10 mg/kg. The dose-escalation cohort was about 86% male with a mean age of about 60 years, ranging from roughly 20 to 85. The paper reports the monotherapy dose-escalation portion (N ≈ 50 patients) of the phase I ivuxolimab trial. Partial responses occurred in three dose-escalation patients: two with cutaneous melanoma and one with hepatocellular carcinoma. Of the 50 or so patients in dose escalation, about 20 had hepatocellular carcinoma, approximately 15 had melanoma, 9 had renal cell carcinoma and 9 had head and neck cancer. The point of sequencing TCRbeta in the periphery was to test whether ivuxolimab changed TCR sequence diversity and drove clonal T-cell expansion. Prior anti-PD-1, anti-PD-L1 or anti-CTLA-4 therapy was permitted, and 40% to 50% of dose-escalation patients had received checkpoint inhibitors. Points the paper makes about the study in general: At doses of 0.1 to 3.0 mg/kg, clonal expansion of both CD4+ and CD8+ T cells in blood was seen between baseline and week 6. Low levels of normalized T-cell clonal expansion were also shown by some nonresponding patients. After ivuxolimab, CD8+ T cells had more expanded clones than CD4+ T cells on average. In the 0.1-3.0 mg/kg groups, partial responders had among the lowest normalized peripheral clonal expansion, particularly in CD8+ T cells. Which antigens the clonally expanded peripheral T cells were specific for was not determined.

A word on this clone: Its antigen has not been determined. Per-nucleotide qualities are absent, and no much larger clonotype sits a single base away.

Patients with autoimmune disease history or receiving systemic immunosuppression were excluded from the trial. In every dose cohort, peripheral blood was drawn for TCR sequencing at baseline, cycle 4 day 1, and cycle 7 day 1. Samples came from an open-label, multicenter, first-in-human phase I dose-escalation trial of ivuxolimab. Adults with locally advanced or metastatic melanoma, renal cell carcinoma, hepatocellular carcinoma or head and neck squamous cell carcinoma were enrolled in the trial. Before TCR sequencing, CD4+ T cells and CD8+ T cells were sorted from peripheral blood as separate populations. Genomic DNA was isolated from the sorted cells so that the TCRbeta CDR3 region could be sequenced. TCRbeta CDR3 regions were sequenced using the immunoSEQ Assay. Imported from immuneACCESS, the table was reduced by TCRdb to in-frame sequences with V and J called. These copies leave out some clones; in studies compared against another copy, an unresolved V gene accounts for under half, and the cause of the remainder is not known. The sample data list 4,500 to 6,500 clones, and 90% of these were observed just once. Roughly 36% of the sample is held by the ten biggest clonotypes.

Sequencing used CD4+ or CD8+ T cells sorted from blood, obtained in a trial of the OX40 agonist ivuxolimab. This receptor was obtained from an adult with an advanced solid tumor such as melanoma, head and neck, liver or kidney cancer.

The CDR3 sequence is CASSQVTHLSNEKLFF. DNA sequence: TGTGCCAGCAGCCAAGTCACCCACCTCTCGAATGAAAAACTGTTTTTT. The rearranged chain carries TRBV14 and TRBJ1-4; the D gene lacks a confident call. The CDR3, cysteine through phenylalanine, is 16 amino acids long. The CDR3 DNA has 48 bases and is translated from base 1. Taken from the germline V gene, the CDR1 and CDR2 loops are SGHDN and FVKESK. V gives up 1 base and J gives up 5 bases, and the segment between their germline ends measures 14 bases.